Below are 20 T cell receptor beta chains sequenced from a single sample in a study of PD-L1 blockade in urothelial cancer. Only in-frame clones appear in the TCRdb table, and some are missing; sequencing was by immunoSEQ multiplex PCR. Of about 120,000 clones in the sample, around 88% were seen once. The sample's time point: peripheral blood 6 weeks after treatment start. Sequences were derived from PBMCs, sampled around atezolizumab (anti-PD-L1) treatment. The receptors originated from a man in his 60s with urothelial cancer.

The rearrangement joins TRBV19 to TRBJ2-5; a possible D gene is TRBD1 (5 bases). The CDR3 extends over 12 amino acids. CDR1 and CDR2 (germline): LNHDA, SQIVND (reference sequence). V was clipped by 8 bases and J by 1 base, with 8 bases between them. The CDR3 sequence: CASQGFQETQYF. In DNA form, the CDR3 reads TGTGCCAGTCAGGGTTTCCAAGAGACCCAGTACTTC.

This sequence joins TRBV27 and TRBJ2-1; the D is unclear. Trimming left V 0 bases short and J 6 bases short, with 6 bases between. Germline V gene lookup returns CDR1 MNHEY and CDR2 SMNVEV (reference sequence). The CDR3 runs 13 residues. CDR3 sequence: CASSLSPSNEQFF. DNA for the CDR3: TGTGCCAGCAGTTTATCTCCCTCCAATGAGCAGTTCTTC.

The chain has TRBV9 and TRBJ2-6; D call uncertain. Looked up from germline, CDR1 is SGDLS and CDR2 is YYNGEE. Trimming took off 0 bases at V and 0 bases at J, with 4 bases between the two ends. This CDR3 contains 15 residues. The CDR3 nucleotides read TGTGCCAGCAGCGTAGCCAGCTCTGGGGCCAACGTCCTGACTTTC. This sequence encodes CASSVASSGANVLTF. The full variable domain, its missing parts supplied by reference TRBV9 and TRBJ2-6, is DSGVTQTPKHLITATGQRVTLRCSPRSGDLSVYWYQQSLDQGLQFLIQYYNGEERAKGNILERFSAQQFPDLHSELNLSSLELGDSALYFCASSVASSGANVLTFGAGSRLTVL.

The chain uses TRBV7-9 and TRBJ2-7; TRBD2 aligns across 9 bases. The CDR3 is made up of 14 amino acids. The trim removed 4 bases at V and 3 bases at J, leaving 4 bases unmatched. CDR1 is SEHNR, CDR2 FQNEAQ, per germline (reference sequence). This chain's CDR3 is CASSSSGTHYEQYF. CDR3 nucleotide sequence: TGTGCCAGCAGCTCTAGCGGGACGCACTACGAGCAGTACTTC.

J is TRBJ2-4 and V is TRBV9, with 9 bases fitting TRBD1. CDR1 SGDLS and CDR2 YYNGEE come from the germline V gene. CDR3 size: 16 residues. The V and J ends lost 0 bases and 4 bases, in that order; junction bases with no gene match: 5. CDR3 sequence: CASSVEDRGRKNIQYF. DNA for the CDR3: TGTGCCAGCAGCGTAGAGGACAGGGGTAGGAAAAACATTCAGTACTTC.

This chain links TRBV28 with TRBJ2-7; D is perhaps TRBD1 (5 bases). The V end was cut by 2 bases, the J end by 4 bases, with 6 bases between. The length of the CDR3 is 12 residues. CDR1 and CDR2 from the germline V gene are MDHEN and SYDVKM. As DNA, the CDR3 is TGTGCCAGCAGTTTAACAGGATACGAGCAGTACTTC. Residues: CASSLTGYEQYF.

This CDR3 is CASSRGLGRTDTQYF. CDR3 in DNA: TGTGCCAGCAGCCGGGGACTGGGCCGCACAGATACGCAGTATTTT. The chain uses TRBV11-1 and TRBJ2-3; perhaps TRBD2 as D (6 bases). V lost 5 bases and J 1 base, leaving 13 bases between the germline ends. This CDR3 spans 15 amino acids. Germline CDR1 is SGHAT and CDR2 is FQDESV (reference sequence).

The V and J genes are TRBV5-1 and TRBJ2-5; 7 bases fit TRBD2. V lost 0 bases, J lost 5 bases, and 7 bases stayed unmatched. CDR1 and CDR2 (germline): SGHRS, YFSETQ. The CDR3 sequence is 15 residues long. This CDR3 reads CASSLEGRREETQYF. The CDR3, as DNA: TGCGCCAGCAGCTTGGAAGGGCGGCGGGAGGAGACCCAGTACTTC.

This rearrangement joins TRBV5-4 to TRBJ1-3; the D is unclear. The CDR3 contains 15 residues. Germline CDR1 is SGHNT and CDR2 is YYREEE (reference sequence). The V gene lost 4 bases and the J gene lost 4 bases, with 15 bases spanning the gap. Here the CDR3 reads CASSTELDGGNTIYF. The CDR3 DNA reads as TGTGCCAGCAGCACCGAACTAGACGGAGGAAACACCATATATTTT. Complete variable domain (other parts from reference TRBV5-4 and TRBJ1-3): ETGVTQSPTHLIKTRGQQVTLRCSSQSGHNTVSWYQQALGQGPQFIFQYYREEENGRGNFPPRFSGLQFPNYSSELNVNALELDDSALYLCASSTELDGGNTIYFGEGSWLTVV.

J is TRBJ2-7 and V is TRBV27; 7 nucleotides agree with TRBD1. This CDR3 region has 13 residues. Germline loops: CDR1 MNHEY, CDR2 SMNVEV (reference sequence). The ends lost 4 bases at V and 3 bases at J; junction bases unmatched: 3. CDR3 sequence: CASSWDSDYEQYF. DNA for the CDR3: TGTGCCAGCAGTTGGGACAGTGACTACGAGCAGTACTTC.

The V call is TRBV15, the J call TRBJ2-5; 9 nucleotides match TRBD1. This CDR3 contains 15 residues. The V segment lost 3 bases and the J segment 4 bases; nucleotides outside the gene matches: 6. Germline CDR1 is LNHNV and CDR2 is YYDKDF (reference sequence). The CDR3 DNA reads as TGTGCCACCAGCAGCCTGGACAGGGGAAGAGAGACCCAGTACTTC. It encodes CATSSLDRGRETQYF.

V and J are TRBV30 and TRBJ2-5; maybe TRBD2 (6 bases). The V and J ends lost 5 bases and 4 bases respectively, with 8 bases between them. CDR3 length equals 11 residues. Germline CDR1 reads GTSNPN; CDR2 reads SVGIG (reference sequence). The CDR3 here is CAWRLGETQYF. For the CDR3, the DNA is TGTGCCTGGCGACTAGGAGAGACCCAGTACTTC.

The V call is TRBV9, the J call TRBJ2-3; 8 bases agree with TRBD1. The V gene's germline CDR1 is SGDLS and CDR2 YYNGEE. The CDR3 contains 15 residues. The J segment lost 2 bases and the V segment lost 4 bases, leaving 6 bases of the junction unmatched. The CDR3 coding sequence is TGTGCCAGCAGCCCCCGGACAGGGACCACAGATACGCAGTATTTT. This codes for CASSPRTGTTDTQYF.

The rearrangement joins TRBV19 to TRBJ1-1, with D possibly being TRBD1 (6 bases). Germline V gene sequence: CDR1 LNHDA, CDR2 SQIVND (reference sequence). The CDR3 length is 11 residues. V gave up 5 bases and J gave up 7 bases, with 8 bases separating them. This CDR3 reads CASSRTVEAFF. The CDR3 DNA follows: TGTGCCAGTAGTCGGACAGTTGAAGCTTTCTTT.

This rearrangement joins TRBV6-1 to TRBJ2-5, with TRBD2 matching over 9 bases. The CDR3 is made up of 17 amino acids. Germline CDR1 MNHNS, CDR2 SASEGT. V lost 1 base to trimming and J lost 3 bases; unmatched junction nucleotides: 9. CDR3 sequence reads: CASSEVGWAGGKETQYF. The CDR3 nucleotides read TGTGCCAGCAGTGAAGTTGGCTGGGCGGGAGGGAAAGAGACCCAGTACTTC.

This clone was seen just once. J is TRBJ2-1 and V is TRBV10-3, with 14 positions matching TRBD2. The CDR3 spans 14 residues. Germline assignment: CDR1 ENHRY and CDR2 SYGVKD. Trimming at V came to 8 bases and at J to 5 bases, leaving 2 bases not matched to a gene. CDR3 in DNA: TGTGCCATCCGGACTAGCGGGGGGCACAATGAGCAGTTCTTC. Residues: CAIRTSGGHNEQFF.

The V call is TRBV4-1, the J call TRBJ2-3, with 9 nucleotides matching TRBD2. J lost 2 bases, V lost 4 bases, and 7 bases had no gene match. Germline V CDR1 and CDR2: MGHRA, YSYEKL. This CDR3 is 16 amino acids long. CDR3 coding DNA: TGCGCCAGCAGCCCAGAAGCGGGGGGTTACACAGATACGCAGTATTTT. It specifies CASSPEAGGYTDTQYF.

The chain employs TRBV19 and TRBJ1-5, with no clear D. This CDR3 is 13 amino acids long. CDR1 is LNHDA, CDR2 SQIVND, per germline (reference sequence). Trimming took off 8 bases at V and 7 bases at J, with 15 bases between the two ends. The CDR3 nucleotides read TGTGCCAGTTCTCTTGATGGGAGGCAGCCCCAGCATTTT. This sequence encodes CASSLDGRQPQHF.

The V gene is TRBV5-1, the J gene TRBJ2-1; maybe TRBD2 (6 bases). Germline CDR1 reads SGHRS; CDR2 reads YFSETQ. Trimming took off 5 bases at V and 0 bases at J, with 9 bases between the two ends. The CDR3 runs to 14 residues. Here the CDR3 reads CASSRGSSYNEQFF. The CDR3 DNA sequence: TGCGCCAGCAGTCGGGGGAGCTCCTACAATGAGCAGTTCTTC. The variable domain in full, with the rest retrieved from reference TRBV5-1 and TRBJ2-1, is KAGVTQTPRYLIKTRGQQVTLSCSPISGHRSVSWYQQTPGQGLQFLFEYFSETQRNKGNFPGRFSGRQFSNSRSEMNVSTLELGDSALYLCASSRGSSYNEQFFGPGTRLTVL.

The sample holds one count of this clone. The V and J genes are TRBV6-5 and TRBJ2-1; 7 bases line up with TRBD2. This CDR3 comprises 14 residues. Germline values: CDR1 MNHEY, CDR2 SVGAGI. J was trimmed by 10 bases and V by 2 bases; bases with no gene match: 8. Here the CDR3 DNA reads TGTGCCAGCAGTTACGGGACTGGGGGGGGAGAGCAGTTCTTC. As protein: CASSYGTGGGEQFF.